This TCR beta chain was obtained from a study of blood T cell repertoires in COVID-19. For the study at large: COVID-19 samples, acute and convalescent, were from the United States, Italy and Spain. T cells, B-cell-depleted T cells, or PBMCs supplied cDNA or gDNA.

This CDR3 comprises 17 residues. V lost 0 bases to trimming and J lost 4 bases; unmatched junction nucleotides: 8. CDR1 and CDR2 (germline): MNHNS, SASEGT. In the original workflow: Estimation of nucleated cell counts was performed using reference gene primer amplification. Assay used: immunoSEQ multiplex PCR; TCRdb lists only in-frame clones, some missing. The D gene and trimming were derived from the DNA, and the V and J assignments and clone size from that table. The sample comprises under 300,000 clones, approximately 85% of which are singletons, and 3.5% to 4.5% rests with the top ten. This TCR came from a man aged 45-65 years with acute or convalescent COVID-19. Sample: peripheral blood. This rearrangement joins TRBV6-1 to TRBJ1-5; 8 bases line up with TRBD1. DNA for the CDR3: TGTGCCAGCAGTGAAGCGAGACAGGGGATAAGAAATCAGCCCCAGCATTTT. This codes for CASSEARQGIRNQPQHF.